This T cell receptor beta chain was captured in a study of radiation and T cells in renal cell carcinoma (dated by TCRdb to about 2020). General notes on the study: The samples were drawn from a clinical trial, where primary renal cell carcinomas were treated with 15 Gy of stereotactic body radiation therapy and then removed by nephrectomy 4 weeks afterward. A total of roughly 53 samples underwent TCR beta sequencing, made up of approximately 26 tumors and around 27 peripheral blood samples. Across all 50 or so samples, 4,000,000 or so unique CDR3 nucleotide sequences encoding over 2.5 million unique CDR3 amino acid sequences were identified. Study-level results and caveats: The single-armed trial design could not address effects of radiation dose or scheduling on the TCR repertoire. In blood, the top tumor clonotypes increased from baseline to 2 weeks after radiation and then shrank by 4 weeks, which suggests a temporary expansion of tumor-resident clones. Because pretreatment tumor biopsies were not available, the baseline intratumoral presence of clonotypes could not be determined. Blood repertoire dynamics were not followed beyond 4 weeks after treatment.

Inclusive of the bounding cysteine and phenylalanine, the CDR3 is 15 residues long. Just CDR3 DNA is preserved here, 45 bases in frame from base 1. In the germline V gene, CDR1 corresponds to MNHEY and CDR2 to SVGAGI. At the junction V is shortened by 2 bases and J by 9 bases; bases outside the gene matches: 9. Following the manufacturer's recommendations, the immunoSEQ kit was used to generate TCR beta libraries from genomic DNA. To prepare the libraries, a first multiplex PCR with proprietary primers was run, followed by a second PCR that added unique barcodes, and a bead cleanup was done after each round. Each sample batch included a kit-provided positive control reaction and a negative control reaction. The final libraries were assessed on an Agilent 4200 TapeStation D1000 ScreenTape, pooled by volume, and quantified by qPCR. An Illumina NextSeq500 fitted with a MidOutput 150-cycle cartridge performed the sequencing, running 156 Read1 cycles and 15 Index1 cycles with the kit's custom primers. The pooled library was loaded at around 1.1 pM with around 20% PhiX control spiked in. The study's processing was this. Vendor-processed data were analyzed in R, and a clonotype was defined as all T cells sharing the same CDR3 nucleotide sequence. For clone abundance analyses, frequencies were normalized to the 10,000 most abundant clones in each sample. Public T cell clones, which averaged fewer than five per sample, were excluded before analysis. A difference in abundance of at least 32-fold between compartments was used to define tumor-enriched and baseline blood-enriched clonotypes. Clonotypes expanded or contracted between blood time points were identified with a beta-binomial differential abundance model. Tumor-blood repertoire similarity was measured with the Baroni-Urbani and Buser coefficient, and group comparisons used two-tailed Wilcoxon tests in R. The table was pulled from immuneACCESS by TCRdb, which kept in-frame rearrangements only. Such tables lose some clones; where checked, under half of the loss comes from unresolved V genes, and the rest has no known cause. V and J calls plus clone size are reproduced from that table; the DNA served to infer D and trimming. Here the sample has about 120,000 clones; around 80% occur a single time. The ten largest clonotypes hold 5% to 6.5% of the sample.

This specimen's time point label, per the study, means: blood 2 weeks post-SBRT. The sample's treatment or condition, from its label and the paper: 15 Gy SBRT to primary tumor, nephrectomy 4 weeks later. To track tumor-enriched clonotypes, serial peripheral blood was sampled from radiation-treated patients at baseline and at 2 weeks and 4 weeks after SBRT. Every patient had renal cell carcinoma of clear cell pathology. The QIAamp DNA Blood Mini Kit (Qiagen) was used to prepare genomic DNA for TCR sequencing. The analyses included only samples that passed all quality control checks. Regarding this clone: The antigen it binds to is not known. Qualities for individual bases were not recorded, and no much larger clone is one base off.

The specimen comprised blood, sampled from a patient whose treatment included radiotherapy and nephrectomy. This chain is built from TRBV6-5 and TRBJ2-1, with 8 junctional bases fitting TRBD2. This clonotype originated in a man aged 45 to 65 with renal cell carcinoma. The nucleotide sequence reads TGTGCCAGCAGTTACGGGGGACTAGTCCTTAGTGAGCAGTTCTTC. It codes for CASSYGGLVLSEQFF.